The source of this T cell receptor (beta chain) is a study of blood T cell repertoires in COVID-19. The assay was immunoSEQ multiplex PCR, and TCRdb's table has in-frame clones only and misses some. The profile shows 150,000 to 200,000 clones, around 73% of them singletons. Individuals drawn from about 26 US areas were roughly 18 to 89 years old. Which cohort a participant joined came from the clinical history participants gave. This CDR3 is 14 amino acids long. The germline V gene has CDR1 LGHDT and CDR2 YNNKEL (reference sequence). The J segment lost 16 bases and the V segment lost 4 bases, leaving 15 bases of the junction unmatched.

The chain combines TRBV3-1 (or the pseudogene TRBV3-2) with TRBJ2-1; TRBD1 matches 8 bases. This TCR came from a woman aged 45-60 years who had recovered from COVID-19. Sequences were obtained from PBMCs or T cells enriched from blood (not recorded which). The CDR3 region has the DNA TGTGCCAGCAGCCCTTCAGGGGGCGCCCCTTCGCCCTTCTTC. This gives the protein CASSPSGGAPSPFF.